These 32 T cell receptor beta chains originate from one sample sequenced in a study of CD8+CD57+ T cells in acquired aplastic anemia. Genomic DNA templated the TCR beta VDJ and CDR3 profiling. TCRdb ran MiXCR on the reads and lists one entry per CDR3 protein. The data contain about 180,000 distinct CDR3 sequences, around 50% of them singletons. Selection for sequencing was limited to patients who had shown CD8+CD57+ cell expansion by flow cytometry. Sequencing was done on a sample of sorted CD4+, CD8+, or CD8+CD57+ T cells (not recorded which) from PBMCs. The receptors originated from a human donor with aplastic anemia.

Comments on this clonotype: This may come from a read error, since a much larger clone is one base off. This chain uses TRBV6-1 with TRBJ2-7, with D possibly TRBD2 on 5 matching bases. There are 13 residues in the CDR3. The germline V and J ends were trimmed by 5 bases and 7 bases, with 15 bases remaining between them. Per germline, CDR1 MNHNS and CDR2 SASEGT. The DNA of the CDR3 is TGTGCCAGCAGTCCCTACCGGAGGAATGAGCAGTACTTC. As protein: CASSPYRRNEQYF.

The chain couples TRBV19 to TRBJ2-7, with D possibly being TRBD1 (6 bases). V lost 4 bases, J lost 10 bases, and 11 bases lay in between. Germline-derived CDR1 and CDR2 are LNHDA and SQIVND (reference sequence). The CDR3 contains 11 residues. In nucleotides, the CDR3 is TGTGCCAGTAGTACCGGGACACTTCAGTACTTC. It yields the protein CASSTGTLQYF. Looking up the rest from reference TRBV19 and TRBJ2-7 gives the full variable domain: DGGITQSPKYLFRKEGQNVTLSCEQNLNHDAMYWYRQDPGQGLRLIYYSQIVNDFQKGDIAEGYSVSREKKESFPLTVTSAQKNPTAFYLCASSTGTLQYFGPGTRLTVT.

The chain combines TRBV24-1 with TRBJ2-3; 9 positions match TRBD2. Germline V gene lookup returns CDR1 KGHDR and CDR2 SFDVKD. The CDR3 is made up of 15 amino acids. J gave up 4 bases and V 9 bases, and 10 bases lay outside the gene matches. The CDR3 here is CATSRGAGGPDTQYF. CDR3 DNA sequence: TGTGCCACCTCAAGGGGAGCGGGGGGCCCAGATACGCAGTATTTT.

In its sample, this clonotype was seen many times. The chain has TRBV7-8 and TRBJ2-7; D is ambiguous. The germline gives CDR1 SGHVS, CDR2 FQNEAQ. The CDR3 runs to 13 residues. V was trimmed by 2 bases and J by 2 bases, leaving 7 bases between them. CDR3 loop: CASSLTNTYEQYF. The CDR3 coding sequence is TGTGCCAGCAGCTTAACAAATACCTACGAGCAGTACTTC.

This clonotype was seen repeatedly, ten times or more. The chain uses TRBV9 and TRBJ2-7; tentative D call: TRBD2 (6 bases). Germline V gene sequence: CDR1 SGDLS, CDR2 YYNGEE. The germline V and J ends were trimmed by 3 bases and 4 bases, with 14 bases remaining between them. The CDR3 has 14 amino acids. CDR3 DNA: TGTGCCAGCAGCGCGCGGGACTTAGCTTACGAGCAGTACTTC. Translated: CASSARDLAYEQYF.

About this clonotype itself: As the CDR3 is not closed by the conserved phenylalanine or tryptophan, this likely results from a read error. This sequence joins TRBV10-3 and TRBJ1-2, with D possibly TRBD1 on 5 matching bases. CDR3 length: 13 amino acids. Per the germline V gene, CDR1 is ENHRY and CDR2 is SYGVKD. The CDR3 sequence: CAISERGDYGYTS. In DNA, the CDR3 is TGTGCCATCAGTGAAAGGGGTGACTATGGTTACACCTCC.

This clonotype has ten or more counts. The rearrangement joins TRBV20-1 to TRBJ1-5, with D maybe TRBD1 (6 bases). Trimming stripped 3 bases from V and 4 bases from J, with 16 bases between. Germline values: CDR1 DFQATT, CDR2 SNEGSKA (reference sequence). The CDR3 is made up of 15 amino acids. The CDR3 sequence is CSARPLGGQNQPQHF. CDR3 bases: TGCAGTGCTAGGCCTCTGGGGGGCCAAAATCAGCCCCAGCATTTT.

This clonotype was seen a handful of times. The V call is TRBV19, the J call TRBJ2-7; a possible D gene is TRBD2 (5 bases). CDR3 length: 14 residues. V was pared by 2 bases and J by 3 bases, with 11 bases between. Germline V gene sequence: CDR1 LNHDA, CDR2 SQIVND (reference sequence). The CDR3 region has the DNA TGTGCCAGTAGTATAAGTGGGAGTAACTACGAGCAGTACTTC. Its translation is CASSISGSNYEQYF.

In its sample, this clonotype was seen many times. V usage is TRBV6-2 or TRBV6-3 and J usage is TRBJ1-3, with TRBD1 matching over 7 bases. The V gene's germline CDR1 is MNHEY and CDR2 SVGEGT. J was trimmed by 2 bases and V by 6 bases; bases with no gene match: 10. The CDR3 loop spans 16 amino acids. Written as DNA, the CDR3 is TGTGCCAGCAGGAACCAGCAGGGGGAAGCTGGAAACACCATATATTTT. Protein sequence: CASRNQQGEAGNTIYF.

The rearrangement links TRBV15 to TRBJ1-1; the D is unclear. Germline CDR1 and CDR2: LNHNV and YYDKDF (reference sequence). V lost 0 bases to trimming and J lost 5 bases, with 19 bases between them. The CDR3 covers 17 residues. The DNA for the CDR3 is TGTGCCACCAGCAGAGATGAGGTCTGGGCGTCGCCGACTGAAGCTTTCTTT. It is translated as CATSRDEVWASPTEAFF.

Notes on this clonotype: At one end the junction does not follow the germline gene, possibly because of a read error. This chain links TRBV2 with TRBJ1-1; no firm D call. Looked up from germline, CDR1 is SNHLY and CDR2 is FYNNEI. CDR3 length: 13 amino acids. The CDR3 DNA reads as TGTGCCACCTGTTTTTCTACGAACACTGGAGCTTTCTTT. It codes for CATCFSTNTGAFF.

About this clonotype: A much larger clonotype is one base distant, so this may be a read error. V and J are TRBV10-3 and TRBJ2-1; TRBD2 agrees at 13 bases. The germline V gene encodes CDR1 ENHRY and CDR2 SYGVKD. This CDR3 region has 14 residues. The V and J ends lost 3 bases and 11 bases, in that order; junction bases with no gene match: 4. CDR3 coding DNA: TGTGCCATCAGTGACACTAGCGGGGGGGATAAGCAGTTCTTC. Translated, it gives CAISDTSGGDKQFF.

This chain joins TRBV20-1 and TRBJ1-1, with a weak D call TRBD1 (5 bases). Germline loops: CDR1 DFQATT, CDR2 SNEGSKA (reference sequence). The V gene lost 2 bases and the J gene lost 3 bases, with 7 bases spanning the gap. CDR3 length: 12 residues. The CDR3: CSARSGDTEAFF. The CDR3 region has the DNA TGCAGTGCTAGATCGGGGGACACTGAAGCTTTCTTT.

The chain joins TRBV12-3 or TRBV12-4 to TRBJ2-7; D perhaps matches TRBD1 (5 bases). The CDR3 spans 14 residues. Trimming took off 3 bases at V and 3 bases at J, with 12 bases between the two ends. The CDR3 DNA reads TGTGCCAGCAGTTTGCAGGGAAGTTTCTACGAGCAGTACTTC. It specifies CASSLQGSFYEQYF.

J is TRBJ2-7 and V is TRBV20-1; TRBD2 matches at 14 bases. V gave up 5 bases and J gave up 5 bases; unmatched junction bases: 8. Germline assignment: CDR1 DFQATT and CDR2 SNEGSKA (reference sequence). The CDR3 runs to 15 residues. The CDR3 sequence is CSAENPGLAGDEQYF. CDR3 sequence (DNA): TGCAGTGCTGAAAATCCGGGACTAGCGGGGGACGAGCAGTACTTC.

CDR3 loop: CASSHRPEQGADTQYF. CDR3 coding DNA: TGTGCCAGCAGCCATAGGCCGGAACAGGGAGCTGATACGCAGTATTTT. This chain uses TRBV9 with TRBJ2-3; TRBD1 is a possible D gene (6 bases). Trimming cost V 4 bases and J 6 bases, with 21 bases left between them. Germline V lookup: CDR1 SGDLS, CDR2 YYNGEE. CDR3 length: 16 residues.

This clonotype was seen at least ten times. The chain employs TRBV2 and TRBJ1-2; D gene uncertain. The CDR3 runs 13 residues. Trimming stripped 3 bases from V and 3 bases from J, with 8 bases between. Germline V gene sequence: CDR1 SNHLY, CDR2 FYNNEI. The CDR3 region is CASSDTRHYGYTF. CDR3 nucleotides: TGTGCCAGCAGTGATACCAGGCACTATGGCTACACCTTC.

This clonotype has a single count. This sequence joins TRBV10-3 and TRBJ1-1, with D unresolved. This CDR3 region has 16 residues. Trimming removed 6 bases from V and 0 bases from J, with 17 bases in between. Germline V gene lookup returns CDR1 ENHRY and CDR2 SYGVKD. The CDR3 spells CAISSVVGSLNTEAFF. The CDR3 nucleotides are TGTGCCATCAGCAGCGTAGTGGGGAGTCTGAACACTGAAGCTTTCTTT.

Ten or more counts support this clonotype. The chain has TRBV5-8 and TRBJ1-1, with 10 bases lining up with TRBD1. Germline CDR1 SGHTS, CDR2 YDEGEE. V trimming: 4 bases; J trimming: 3 bases; junction bases outside the gene matches: 0. The CDR3 contains 13 residues. In DNA, the CDR3 is TGTGCCAGCAGCGGGACAGGGGACACTGAAGCTTTCTTT. It is translated as CASSGTGDTEAFF. Based on the CDR3 plus reference TRBV5-8 and TRBJ1-1, the full variable domain is EAGVTQSPTHLIKTRGQQATLRCSPISGHTSVYWYQQALGLGLQFLLWYDEGEERNRGNFPPRFSGRQFPNYSSELNVNALELEDSALYLCASSGTGDTEAFFGQGTRLTVV.

V and J are TRBV12-3 or TRBV12-4 and TRBJ2-2, with D unresolved. CDR3 length equals 14 residues. The V end lost 3 bases, the J end lost 3 bases, and 8 bases lay between the germline ends. This CDR3 is CASSFSIYTGELFF. DNA of the CDR3: TGTGCCAGCAGTTTCTCCATCTACACCGGGGAGCTGTTTTTT.

This clonotype was counted between two and nine times. The genes are TRBV9 and TRBJ1-2; D unresolved. The CDR3 is 14 residues long. V lost 3 bases to trimming and J lost 4 bases, with 13 bases between them. Germline lookup yields CDR1 SGDLS and CDR2 YYNGEE. The CDR3 DNA reads as TGTGCCAGCAGCGGAAACGACGGAGGCTATGGCTACACCTTC. The encoded protein is CASSGNDGGYGYTF. Using reference TRBV9 and TRBJ1-2 for the parts outside the CDR3, the full variable domain is DSGVTQTPKHLITATGQRVTLRCSPRSGDLSVYWYQQSLDQGLQFLIQYYNGEERAKGNILERFSAQQFPDLHSELNLSSLELGDSALYFCASSGNDGGYGYTFGSGTRLTVV.

The V call is TRBV7-8, the J call TRBJ2-1, with TRBD2 matching 11 bases. This CDR3 comprises 15 residues. J lost 4 bases, V lost 4 bases, and 3 bases had no gene match. Germline lookup yields CDR1 SGHVS and CDR2 FQNEAQ. The CDR3 spells CASSSVAGGYNEQFF. CDR3 DNA sequence: TGTGCCAGCAGCTCGGTAGCGGGGGGGTACAATGAGCAGTTCTTC. The entire variable domain, with the rest obtained from reference TRBV7-8 and TRBJ2-1, is as follows: GAGVSQSPRYKVAKRGQDVALRCDPISGHVSLFWYQQALGQGPEFLTYFQNEAQLDKSGLPSDRFFAERPEGSVSTLKIQRTQQEDSAVYLCASSSVAGGYNEQFFGPGTRLTVL.

About this clonotype: Since a much larger clone is just one base distant, this may be a read error. The chain couples TRBV5-1 to TRBJ2-7; 10 bases are a match to TRBD1. CDR1 and CDR2 from the germline V gene are SGHRS and YFSETQ. V lost 2 bases and J lost 4; bases outside the gene matches: 3. The CDR3 loop spans 14 amino acids. CDR3 sequence (DNA): TGCGCCAGCAGCTTCGGACAGGGGGGGTACGAGCAGTACTTC. Its translation is CASSFGQGGYEQYF.

This clonotype was counted between two and nine times. Written as DNA, the CDR3 is TGCAGTGCGATCGGGGGGGCCGAGAACCCCGCCAAAAACATTCAGTACTTC. Amino acids: CSAIGGAENPAKNIQYF. This chain connects TRBV20-1 to TRBJ2-4; 8 nucleotides agree with TRBD2. The CDR3 is made up of 17 amino acids. Germline V gives CDR1 DFQATT, CDR2 SNEGSKA (reference sequence). V was pared by 6 bases and J by 1 base, with 14 bases of the junction left unmatched.

The chain recombines TRBV7-8 with TRBJ2-7; D could derive from TRBD1 or TRBD2 (6 bases each). Trimming took 10 bases from V and 2 from J, leaving 18 bases between them. This CDR3 is 14 amino acids long. Germline V gene data show CDR1 as SGHVS and CDR2 as FQNEAQ. CDR3 protein: CATCRGPRAYEQYF. CDR3 sequence (DNA): TGTGCCACCTGTCGGGGGCCCCGCGCCTACGAGCAGTACTTC.

This clonotype was detected ten times or more. This chain joins TRBV10-3 and TRBJ2-5; TRBD2 matches 9 bases. After removal of 6 bases from V and 1 base from J, the junction contained 6 bases not matched to a gene. Germline CDR1 is ENHRY and CDR2 is SYGVKD. The CDR3 is made up of 15 amino acids. CDR3 amino acids: CAIRPTSGGQETQYF. As DNA, the CDR3 is TGTGCCATCAGGCCGACTAGCGGAGGCCAAGAGACCCAGTACTTC.

Only a few counts were recorded for this clonotype. The CDR3 DNA reads TGTGCCACCAGTGAGAACCGGGACTTCAACACTGAAGCTTTCTTT. This encodes CATSENRDFNTEAFF. The rearrangement joins TRBV24-1 to TRBJ1-1, with D possibly matching TRBD1 (5 bases). V lost 4 bases and J lost 2, with 13 bases in between. This CDR3 contains 15 residues. The germline V gene has CDR1 KGHDR and CDR2 SFDVKD.

The chain combines TRBV25-1 with TRBJ1-1, with no clear D. Between the trimmed V and J ends, which lost 5 bases and 3 bases, there was a span of 13 bases. The CDR3 is 14 amino acids. Germline V lookup: CDR1 MGHDK, CDR2 SYGVNS. The CDR3 DNA is TGTGCCAGCAGTCGAGGGATCGTGGACACTGAAGCTTTCTTT. Its translation is CASSRGIVDTEAFF.

This clonotype was counted at least ten times. V and J are TRBV9 and TRBJ1-1; D perhaps matches TRBD1 (5 bases). The CDR3 is made up of 15 amino acids. V lost 0 bases to trimming and J lost 5 bases, with 14 bases between them. Germline V gives CDR1 SGDLS, CDR2 YYNGEE. The DNA for the CDR3 is TGTGCCAGCAGCGTAGGAGCAGGGTCGAGAACTGAAGCTTTCTTT. This encodes CASSVGAGSRTEAFF. The variable domain in full, completed from reference TRBV9 and TRBJ1-1, reads DSGVTQTPKHLITATGQRVTLRCSPRSGDLSVYWYQQSLDQGLQFLIQYYNGEERAKGNILERFSAQQFPDLHSELNLSSLELGDSALYFCASSVGAGSRTEAFFGQGTRLTVV.

This clonotype was picked up many times. The chain links TRBV7-9 to TRBJ2-7; D gene unclear. The CDR3 consists of 12 residues. With 6 bases removed from V and 0 bases from J, the gap between germline ends came to 6 bases. CDR1 SEHNR and CDR2 FQNEAQ come from the germline V gene (reference sequence). The CDR3 region is CASSLSSYEQYF. CDR3 nucleotides: TGTGCCAGCAGTTTGAGCTCCTACGAGCAGTACTTC. Supplemented by reference TRBV7-9 and TRBJ2-7, the full variable domain reads DTGVSQNPRHKITKRGQNVTFRCDPISEHNRLYWYRQTLGQGPEFLTYFQNEAQLEKSRLLSDRFSAERPKGSFSTLEIQRTEQGDSAMYLCASSLSSYEQYFGPGTRLTVT.

This clonotype was observed many times. V usage is TRBV29-1 and J usage is TRBJ2-3; D remains unclear. V lost 6 bases and J 5 bases, leaving 18 bases between the germline ends. The CDR3 is made up of 14 amino acids. CDR1 is SQVTM, CDR2 ANQGSEA, per germline. CDR3 in DNA: TGCAGCGTCTCGGTCGGCATGGCCGGAGATACGCAGTATTTT. Translated: CSVSVGMAGDTQYF.

This clonotype has a handful of counts. A read error may explain this, as a much larger clone is one base away. The chain combines TRBV20-1 with TRBJ2-2; 10 bases match TRBD1. From germline, CDR1 is DFQATT and CDR2 SNEGSKA (reference sequence). This CDR3 region has 16 residues. Unmatched junction bases numbered 9, after V lost 4 bases and J lost 4 bases. The CDR3 DNA sequence: TGCAGTGCTAAGACCACCGGGACAGGGGCCACCGGGGAGCTGTTTTTT. This sequence encodes CSAKTTGTGATGELFF.